This T cell receptor beta chain was recovered during a study of T cell changes during pregnancy in multiple sclerosis. V trimming: 3 bases; J trimming: 5 bases; junction bases outside the gene matches: 4. Germline loops: CDR1 LGHNA, CDR2 YSLEER. The CDR3 has 16 residues. Method: immunoSEQ multiplex PCR; TCRdb's copy keeps in-frame clones and lacks some. The sample consists of tens of thousands of clones, approximately 90% of them appearing once. The chain joins TRBV4-3 to TRBJ2-3, with 14 bases that match TRBD2. This clonotype was obtained from a female donor with multiple sclerosis, enrolled in a pregnancy study. The material was CD4+ T cells from peripheral blood mononuclear cells, obtained in the second trimester of pregnancy. CDR3 nucleotides: TGCGCCAGCAGCCACCGACTAGCGGGGGGGGAAGATACGCAGTATTTT. Translated, it gives CASSHRLAGGEDTQYF.